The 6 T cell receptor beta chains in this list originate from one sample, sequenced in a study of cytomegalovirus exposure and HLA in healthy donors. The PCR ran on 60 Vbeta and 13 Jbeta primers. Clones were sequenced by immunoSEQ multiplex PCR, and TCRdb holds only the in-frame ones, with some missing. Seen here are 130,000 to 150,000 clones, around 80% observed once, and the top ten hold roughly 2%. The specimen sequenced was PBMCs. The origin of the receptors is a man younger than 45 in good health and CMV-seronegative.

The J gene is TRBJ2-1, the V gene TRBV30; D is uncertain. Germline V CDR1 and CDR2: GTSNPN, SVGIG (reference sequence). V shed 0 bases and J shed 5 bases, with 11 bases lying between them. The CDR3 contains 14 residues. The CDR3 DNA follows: TGTGCCTGGAGTGTACTTCTAATCCACAATGAGCAGTTCTTC. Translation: CAWSVLLIHNEQFF.

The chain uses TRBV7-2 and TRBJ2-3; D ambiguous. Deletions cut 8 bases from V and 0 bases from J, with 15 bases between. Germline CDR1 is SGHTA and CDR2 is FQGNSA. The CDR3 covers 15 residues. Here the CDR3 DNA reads TGTGCCAGCTTTACTTACCAGACTAGCACAGATACGCAGTATTTT. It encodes CASFTYQTSTDTQYF.

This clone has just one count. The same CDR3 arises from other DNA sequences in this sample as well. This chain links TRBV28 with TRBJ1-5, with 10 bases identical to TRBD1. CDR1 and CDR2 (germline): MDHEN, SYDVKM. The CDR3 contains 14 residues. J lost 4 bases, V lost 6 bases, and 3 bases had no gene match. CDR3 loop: CASSPGQGNQPQHF. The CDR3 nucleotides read TGTGCCAGCAGCCCGGGACAGGGGAATCAGCCCCAGCATTTT. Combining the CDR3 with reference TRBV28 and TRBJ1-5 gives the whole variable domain DVKVTQSSRYLVKRTGEKVFLECVQDMDHENMFWYRQDPGLGLRLIYFSYDVKMKEKGDIPEGYSVSREKKERFSLILESASTNQTSMYLCASSPGQGNQPQHFGDGTRLSIL.

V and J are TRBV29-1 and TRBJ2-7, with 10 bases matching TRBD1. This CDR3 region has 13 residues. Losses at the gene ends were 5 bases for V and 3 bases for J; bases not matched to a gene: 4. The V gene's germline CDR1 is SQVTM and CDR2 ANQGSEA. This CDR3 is CSVTGTGDYEQYF. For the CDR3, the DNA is TGCAGCGTTACGGGGACAGGGGACTACGAGCAGTACTTC.

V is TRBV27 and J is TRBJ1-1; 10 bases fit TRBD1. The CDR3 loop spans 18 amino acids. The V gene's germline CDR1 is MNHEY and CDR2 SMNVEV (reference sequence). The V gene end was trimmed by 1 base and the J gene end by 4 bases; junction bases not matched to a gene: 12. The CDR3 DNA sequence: TGTGCCAGCAGTTTATTGTGGACAGGGGGGAAAAAGCCCACTGAAGCTTTCTTT. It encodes CASSLLWTGGKKPTEAFF.

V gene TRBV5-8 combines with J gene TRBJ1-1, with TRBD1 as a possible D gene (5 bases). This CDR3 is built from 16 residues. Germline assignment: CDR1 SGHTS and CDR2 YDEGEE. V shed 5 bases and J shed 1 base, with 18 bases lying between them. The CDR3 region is CASRYGLGVWNTEAFF. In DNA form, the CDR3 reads TGTGCCAGCAGATACGGACTAGGGGTATGGAACACTGAAGCTTTCTTT.